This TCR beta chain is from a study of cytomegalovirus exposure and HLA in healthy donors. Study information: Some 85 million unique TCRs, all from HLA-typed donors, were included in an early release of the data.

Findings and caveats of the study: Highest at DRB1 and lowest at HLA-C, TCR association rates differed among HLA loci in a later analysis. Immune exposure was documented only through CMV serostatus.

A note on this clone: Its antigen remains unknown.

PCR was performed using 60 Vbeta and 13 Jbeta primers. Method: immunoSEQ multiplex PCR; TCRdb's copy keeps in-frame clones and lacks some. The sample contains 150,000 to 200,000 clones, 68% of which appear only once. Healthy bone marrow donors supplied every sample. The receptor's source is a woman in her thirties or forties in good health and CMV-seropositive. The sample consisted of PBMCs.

CDR3: CASSEAGRGRNEQFF. The CDR3 DNA sequence: TGTGCCAGCAGTGAAGCCGGCCGGGGAAGAAATGAGCAGTTCTTC. The rearrangement links TRBV6-1 to TRBJ2-1, with a tentative D call TRBD2 (5 bases). V was trimmed by 0 bases and J by 7 bases, leaving 13 bases between them. This CDR3 comprises 15 residues. Germline CDR1 is MNHNS and CDR2 is SASEGT.